Below are 2 T cell receptor beta chains sequenced from a single sample in a study of blood T cell repertoires in COVID-19. Profiling relied on immunoSEQ multiplex PCR, and the TCRdb table lists in-frame clones only, not all of them. The sample consists of tens of thousands of clones, around 86% of them appearing once. The sample taken for sequencing was peripheral blood. These receptors came from a human donor with acute or convalescent COVID-19. The donor label of this sample is uncertain.

This chain joins TRBV13 and TRBJ1-3; 7 bases are a match to TRBD1. The germline CDR1 and CDR2 sequences are PRHDT and FYEKMQ (reference sequence). The CDR3 is 16 amino acids. Trimming cost V 4 bases and J 0 bases; bases outside gene matches: 6. CDR3 nucleotides: TGTGCCAGCAGCTCCAGACAGGGAGGCTCTGGAAACACCATATATTTT. Encoded protein: CASSSRQGGSGNTIYF. Drawing the rest from reference TRBV13 and TRBJ1-3, the complete variable domain is AAGVIQSPRHLIKEKRETATLKCYPIPRHDTVYWYQQGPGQDPQFLISFYEKMQSDKGSIPDRFSAQQFSDYHSELNMSSLELGDSALYFCASSSRQGGSGNTIYFGEGSWLTVV.

This rearrangement joins TRBV6-1 to TRBJ1-2, with unresolved D. Per germline, CDR1 MNHNS and CDR2 SASEGT. The CDR3 totals 13 residues. The ends were cut back, 3 bases at V and 4 bases at J, with 9 bases in the middle. The CDR3 loop reads CASSERRGYGYTF. In DNA form, the CDR3 reads TGTGCCAGCAGTGAGAGACGGGGCTATGGCTACACCTTC.